Listed below are T cell receptor beta chains from one sample, sequenced in a study of blood T cells in healthy people across ages. TCRdb called the 5' RACE reads again in MiXCR, with one record for every CDR3 protein. Of more than 650,000 distinct CDR3 sequences listed, roughly 24% were seen once; the top ten hold approximately 2.9%. The sample was also linked to a second study, of T cells of mothers and their children.

The sequenced material came from blood. These receptors came from a boy younger than 18 in good health. Each CDR3 is given with its conserved first and last residue.

J gene: TRBJ2-5
V gene: TRBV11-2
CDR3 protein: CASSPDRAFWETQYF

J gene: TRBJ1-2
V gene: TRBV5-1
CDR3 protein: CASRPDRGGYTF

J gene: TRBJ1-1
V gene: TRBV28
CDR3 protein: CASSLYVTEAFF

J gene: TRBJ2-7
V gene: TRBV20-1
CDR3 protein: CSARGTGGDYEQYF

J gene: TRBJ2-3
V gene: TRBV20-1
CDR3 protein: CSASNRLEGSDTQYF

J gene: TRBJ2-4
V gene: TRBV4-3
CDR3 protein: CASSQDLSRGAKNIQYF

J gene: TRBJ1-6
V gene: TRBV28
CDR3 protein: CASSGALGESPLHF

J gene: TRBJ2-3
V gene: TRBV6-5
CDR3 protein: CASRPQGGFGDTQYF

J gene: TRBJ2-7
V gene: TRBV28
CDR3 protein: CASSFREVNTGALEQYF

J gene: TRBJ2-3
V gene: TRBV9
CDR3 protein: CASTLYPTQYF

J gene: TRBJ2-2
V gene: TRBV5-5
CDR3 protein: CASSRWDPSNTGELFF

J gene: TRBJ2-1
V gene: TRBV10-3
CDR3 protein: CAISEEIAGGNEQFF

J gene: TRBJ2-1
V gene: TRBV7-2
CDR3 protein: CASSPEGGSSSSYNEQFF

J gene: TRBJ1-1
V gene: TRBV7-9
CDR3 protein: CASSSIRDGLMNTEAFF

J gene: NA
V gene: TRBV7-9
CDR3 protein: CASSSSLAGEVDNEQFF

J gene: TRBJ2-5
V gene: TRBV20-1
CDR3 protein: CSARERGQETQYF